This T cell receptor beta chain was identified in a study of cytomegalovirus exposure and HLA in healthy donors. The V segment lost 5 bases and the J segment 8 bases; nucleotides outside the gene matches: 11. Germline lookup yields CDR1 SGHNT and CDR2 YENEEA. This CDR3 contains 15 residues. Use of 60 Vbeta and 13 Jbeta primers characterized the PCR. Libraries were prepared by immunoSEQ multiplex PCR; TCRdb keeps only in-frame clonotypes and omits some of them. The table records 120,000 to 150,000 clones, roughly 80% of them present only once. The V gene is TRBV11-3, the J gene TRBJ2-1; 8 positions match TRBD2. Sequences were obtained from PBMCs. The receptor's source is a middle-aged woman in good health and CMV-seropositive. Here the CDR3 DNA reads TGTGCCAGCAGCCCCCGGACTAGCCCAGACGATGAGCAGTTCTTC. Translating gives CASSPRTSPDDEQFF.